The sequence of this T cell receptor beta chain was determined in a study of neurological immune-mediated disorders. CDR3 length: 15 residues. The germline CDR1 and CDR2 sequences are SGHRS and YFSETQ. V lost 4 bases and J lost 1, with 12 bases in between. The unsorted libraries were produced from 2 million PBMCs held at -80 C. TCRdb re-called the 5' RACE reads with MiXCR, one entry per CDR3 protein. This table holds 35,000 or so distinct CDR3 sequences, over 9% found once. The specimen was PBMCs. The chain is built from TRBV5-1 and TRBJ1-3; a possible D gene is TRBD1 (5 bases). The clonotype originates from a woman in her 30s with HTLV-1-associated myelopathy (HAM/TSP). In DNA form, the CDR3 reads TGCGCCAGCAGCAGTGGGACGGTGTCTGGAAACACCATATATTTT. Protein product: CASSSGTVSGNTIYF.